This T cell receptor (beta chain) was found in a study of Tregs in tolerant kidney transplant recipients. CD4+CD25+CD127- Tregs, CD4+CD25- non-Tregs, CD4 and CD8 cells were sorted. The repertoire was sequenced with immunoSEQ multiplex PCR; TCRdb's copy has only in-frame clones and lacks some. The sample yields some 70,000 clones, about four fifths seen once. Study-wide findings and caveats: Findings come from small patient numbers and require larger validation. Expanding Tregs on activated donor B cells appeared to best identify donor-specific TCRbeta clones. Biological reproducibility was not directly addressed in this study.

Germline V gene data show CDR1 as SGHAT and CDR2 as FQNNGV. The CDR3 consists of 13 residues. Trimming left V 2 bases short and J 4 bases short, with 9 bases between. Worth noting for this clone: Its antigen is not known.

The clonotype originates from a human donor in good health. The chain has TRBV11-2 and TRBJ2-7; D not certain. The material sequenced was CD4+ T cells from blood. CDR3 amino acids: CASSLLHLYEQYF. The CDR3 DNA reads TGTGCCAGCAGCTTACTGCATCTTTACGAGCAGTACTTC.